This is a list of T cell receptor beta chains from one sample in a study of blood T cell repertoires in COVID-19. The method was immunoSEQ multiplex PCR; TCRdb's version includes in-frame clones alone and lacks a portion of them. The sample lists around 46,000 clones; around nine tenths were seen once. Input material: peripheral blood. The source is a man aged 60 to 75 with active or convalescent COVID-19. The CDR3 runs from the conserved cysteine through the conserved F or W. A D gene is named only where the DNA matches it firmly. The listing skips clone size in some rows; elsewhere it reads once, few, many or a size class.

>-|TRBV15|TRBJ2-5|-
TGTGCCACCAGCAGAGATCTGAAGGGGCATTCCCAGTACTTC
CATSRDLKGHSQYF
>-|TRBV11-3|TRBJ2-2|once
TGTGCCAGCAGTCCGATCGGGGCGAACACCGGGGAGCTGTTTTTT
CASSPIGANTGELFF
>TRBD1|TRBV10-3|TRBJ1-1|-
TGTGCCATCAGTGACGGACAGGGGATATATGATGGCACTGAAGCTTTCTTT
CAISDGQGIYDGTEAFF
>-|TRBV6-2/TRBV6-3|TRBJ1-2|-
TGTGCCAGCAGCCGGGGCAGGGAGGATGGCTACACCTTC
CASSRGREDGYTF
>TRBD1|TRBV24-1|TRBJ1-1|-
TGTGCCACCAGTGCACGGGGACAGGGTGGGGACACTGAAGCTTTCTTT
CATSARGQGGDTEAFF
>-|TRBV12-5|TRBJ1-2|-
TGTGCTAGTGGTTTGGCAGAGGGTTATGGCTACACCTTC
CASGLAEGYGYTF
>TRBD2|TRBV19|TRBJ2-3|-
TGTGCCAGTAGTATATTGGGCAGCGGGGCAGATACGCAGTATTTT
CASSILGSGADTQYF
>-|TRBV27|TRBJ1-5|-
TGTGCCAGCAGCCACAGGGTTGGAAATCAGCCCCAGCATTTT
CASSHRVGNQPQHF
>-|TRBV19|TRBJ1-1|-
TGTGCCAGTAGTATTGCCGGGATGAGTAACACTGAAGCTTTCTTT
CASSIAGMSNTEAFF
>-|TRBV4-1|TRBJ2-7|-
TGCGCCAGCAGCCTCTACCCCAACGAGCAGTACTTC
CASSLYPNEQYF
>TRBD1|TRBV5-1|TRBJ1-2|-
TGCGCCAGCAGCGATTACCGGACAGGGAAGCTAGGAGGCTACACCTTC
CASSDYRTGKLGGYTF
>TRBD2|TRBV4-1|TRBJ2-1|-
TGCGCCAGCAGCCAAGGGACTAGCGCCTACAATGAGCAGTTCTTC
CASSQGTSAYNEQFF
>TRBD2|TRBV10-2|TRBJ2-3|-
TGCGCCAGCAGTTCTAGCGGAGGCACAGATACGCAGTATTTT
CASSSSGGTDTQYF
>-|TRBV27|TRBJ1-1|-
TGTGCCAGCAGACCCCTCGGACTCTTGAACACTGAAGCTTTCTTT
CASRPLGLLNTEAFF
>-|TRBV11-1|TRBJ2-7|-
TGTGCCAGCAGCCACCGGGACACCGGCTACGAACAGTACTTC
CASSHRDTGYEQYF
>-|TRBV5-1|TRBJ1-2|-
TGCGCCAGCAGCTTGTCACAGGATGCTAACTATGGCTACACCTTC
CASSLSQDANYGYTF
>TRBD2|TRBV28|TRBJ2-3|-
TGTGCCAGCAGTTTAGGGACTAGGGTAACAGATACGCAGTATTTT
CASSLGTRVTDTQYF
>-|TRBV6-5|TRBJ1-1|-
TGTGCCAGCAGTTTACAGGAGAGGAACACTGAAGCTTTCTTT
CASSLQERNTEAFF
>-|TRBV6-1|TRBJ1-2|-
TGTGCCAGCAGTGAAAAAGACAGGATTGGCTACACCTTC
CASSEKDRIGYTF
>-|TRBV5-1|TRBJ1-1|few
TGCGCCAGCAGCTTGGATCCAGAAGACACTGAAGCTTTCTTT
CASSLDPEDTEAFF
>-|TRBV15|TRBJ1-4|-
TGTGCCACCAGGGGGCCGACTAATGAAAAACTGTTTTTT
CATRGPTNEKLFF
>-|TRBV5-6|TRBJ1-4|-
TGTGCCAGCAGCTTGCCGGACAGCGCCAGCGAAAAACTGTTTTTT
CASSLPDSASEKLFF
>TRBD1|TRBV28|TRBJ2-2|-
TGTGCCAGCAGTAGGGGGACAGGGGACACCGGGGAGCTGTTTTTT
CASSRGTGDTGELFF
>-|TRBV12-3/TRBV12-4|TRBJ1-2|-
TGTGCCAGCAGTCAGGGTCGGCGAGGCTACACCTTC
CASSQGRRGYTF
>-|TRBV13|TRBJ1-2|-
TGTGCCAGCAGCTCCAGGGGAGGGAATTTCTATGGCTACACCTTC
CASSSRGGNFYGYTF
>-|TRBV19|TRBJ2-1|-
TGTGCCAGTAGTATAGCAGGTGAGAACAATGAGCAGTTCTTC
CASSIAGENNEQFF
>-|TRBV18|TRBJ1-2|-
TGTGCCAGCTCACCACAGGAGGGTCGCTATGGCTACACCTTC
CASSPQEGRYGYTF
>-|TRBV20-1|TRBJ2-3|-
TGCAGTGCTTATGAGACAGATACGCAGTATTTT
CSAYETDTQYF
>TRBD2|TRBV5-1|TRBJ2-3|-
TGCGCCAGCAGCTTCCAGGCGGGGGGGCGAGATACGCAGTATTTT
CASSFQAGGRDTQYF
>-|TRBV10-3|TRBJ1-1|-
TGTGCCATCAGGAGCGGCGGGGCAGACACTGAAGCTTTCTTT
CAIRSGGADTEAFF
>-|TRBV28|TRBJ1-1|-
TGTGCCAGCAGTTTATCAGGAATTGGGGCTTTCTTT
CASSLSGIGAFF
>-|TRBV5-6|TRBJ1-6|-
TGTGCCAGCAGCCCGCGAGGGGGATTTAATTCACCCCTCCACTTT
CASSPRGGFNSPLHF
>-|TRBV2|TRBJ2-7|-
TGTGCCAGCAGTTCGGTTTACGAGCAGTACTTC
CASSSVYEQYF
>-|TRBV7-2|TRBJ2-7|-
TGTGCCAGCAGTTACGGGGGCGAGCAGTACTTC
CASSYGGEQYF
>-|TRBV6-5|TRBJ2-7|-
TGTGCCAGCAGTTGGTTAGGGGCCAACGAGCAGTACTTC
CASSWLGANEQYF
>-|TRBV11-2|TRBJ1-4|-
TGTGCCAGCAGCCCGGGGACAAATGAAAAACTGTTTTTT
CASSPGTNEKLFF
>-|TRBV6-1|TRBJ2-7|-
TGTGCCAGCAGTGAACTAATAGACAGTCACGAGCAGTACTTC
CASSELIDSHEQYF
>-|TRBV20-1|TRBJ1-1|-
TGCAGTGCCGCCGGGAACACTGAAGCTTTCTTT
CSAAGNTEAFF
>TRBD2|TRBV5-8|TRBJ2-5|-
TGTGCCAGCAGCTTGGGACTAGCGGGGCTACAAGAGACCCAGTACTTC
CASSLGLAGLQETQYF
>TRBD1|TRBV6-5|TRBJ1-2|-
TGTGCCAGCAGTTACTCGACAGGGGGCGGCGACTATGGCTACACCTTC
CASSYSTGGGDYGYTF
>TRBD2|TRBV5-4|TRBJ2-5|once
TGTGCCAGCAGCCCGAGTAGGAGCGGGGGGGGAGAGACCCAGTACTTC
CASSPSRSGGGETQYF
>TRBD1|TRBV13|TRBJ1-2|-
TGTGCCAGCAGCTTAAACCGACAGGGCGGCTATGGCTACACCTTC
CASSLNRQGGYGYTF
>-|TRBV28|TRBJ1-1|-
TGTGCCAGCATTCCCCTGAAAGGGGGAGTTCCTGAAGCTTTCTTT
CASIPLKGGVPEAFF
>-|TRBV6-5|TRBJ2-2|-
TGTGCCAGCAGTTCGCAGGGTATTAGCACCGGGGAGCTGTTTTTT
CASSSQGISTGELFF
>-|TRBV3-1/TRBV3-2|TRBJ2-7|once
TGTGCCAGCAGCCCCCTAGGCAGAACCTACGAGCAGTACTTC
CASSPLGRTYEQYF
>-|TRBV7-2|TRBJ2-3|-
TGTGCCAGCAGCTTAGCGGGCCCAACAGATACGCAGTATTTT
CASSLAGPTDTQYF
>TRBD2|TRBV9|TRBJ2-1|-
TGTGCCAGCAGCTCCCGGGAGGGGGAGCAGTTCTTC
CASSSREGEQFF
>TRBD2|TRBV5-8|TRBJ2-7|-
TGTGCCAGCAGCCCCGGGACTATCGGGTACGAGCAGTACTTC
CASSPGTIGYEQYF
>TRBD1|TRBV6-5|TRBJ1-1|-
TGTGCCAGCAGTCCGACAGGGTTGAACACTGAAGCTTTCTTT
CASSPTGLNTEAFF
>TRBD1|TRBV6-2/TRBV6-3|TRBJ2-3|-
TGTGCCAGCAGTAACCTATACCGGGACAGGGAAGCTAGCACAGATACGCAGTATTTT
CASSNLYRDREASTDTQYF
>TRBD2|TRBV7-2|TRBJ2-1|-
TGTGCCAGCAGAAAATCTAGCGGGGGCTCCTACAATGAGCAGTTCTTC
CASRKSSGGSYNEQFF